A selection of T cell receptor beta chains follows, all from one sample in a study of cytomegalovirus exposure and HLA in healthy donors. Profiling relied on immunoSEQ multiplex PCR, and the TCRdb table lists in-frame clones only, not all of them. Counted here are 85,000 to 120,000 clones, about two thirds occurring once; the ten biggest clones make up less than 3%. Sequences were obtained from PBMCs. The origin of the receptors is a female donor in good health and CMV-seronegative. Each CDR3 is given with its conserved first and last residue. Fields, in order: clone size, D gene, J gene, V gene, CDR3 protein. D genes are given only for firm matches. Clone size appears in some rows only: once, few, many, or a class for an expanded clone.

>-|-|TRBJ1-4|TRBV6-5
CASSYGGTAGEKLFF
>-|-|TRBJ1-2|TRBV7-2
CASSGTSDRPEGYYGYTF
>-|TRBD2|TRBJ2-1|TRBV25-1
CASSGGISGRAYNEQFF
>-|-|TRBJ2-5|TRBV7-2
CASSLVWGGETQYF
>-|TRBD1|TRBJ1-2|TRBV30
CAWTPTGNYGYTF
>-|TRBD2|TRBJ2-7|TRBV4-1
CASSQELAVVYEQYF
>-|TRBD2|TRBJ2-5|TRBV9
CASSVKGGTSGSETQYF
>-|-|TRBJ2-4|TRBV11-2
CASSLEHPSARVNIQYF
>-|TRBD2|TRBJ2-1|TRBV7-2
CASSTTRASGNNEQFF
>few|TRBD2|TRBJ2-3|TRBV4-3
CASSQGARLAGLTGTDTQYF
>once|-|TRBJ2-1|TRBV9
CASSVGPGLDEQFF
>-|-|TRBJ2-7|TRBV5-6
CASSLNSYEQYF
>-|-|TRBJ2-1|TRBV6-5
CASSSPWYNEQFF
>many|TRBD1|TRBJ1-1|TRBV5-5
CASSLGDREAFF
>-|TRBD2|TRBJ2-1|TRBV18
CASSLRTSGRFF
>-|TRBD1|TRBJ1-2|TRBV28
CASSFTGQGARGYTF
>-|-|TRBJ2-5|TRBV5-1
CASTEGGGQETQYF
>few|-|TRBJ2-5|TRBV14
CASSQEIGGLGETQYF
>-|TRBD1|TRBJ2-5|TRBV5-1
CASSLTGTGDQETQYF
>-|TRBD2|TRBJ2-2|TRBV30
CAWRQNPWGSGSSGELFF
>-|-|TRBJ1-2|TRBV7-2
CASSLVRGAGQNYGYTF
>-|-|TRBJ2-7|TRBV4-2
CASSQELGSYEQYF
>-|-|TRBJ1-1|TRBV18
CASSPEQGWTEAFF
>few|TRBD2|TRBJ2-1|TRBV7-2
CASSLRAGGPNEQFF
>-|-|TRBJ2-7|TRBV27
CASSLSSPAGEQYF
>-|TRBD2|TRBJ2-1|TRBV28
CASSKTSGNSYNEQFF
>-|TRBD1|TRBJ2-7|TRBV2
CASSEWRGRGHYEQYF
>many|-|TRBJ1-4|TRBV6-6
CASSYSSPATNEKLFF
>-|TRBD1|TRBJ2-7|TRBV29-1
CSVDWGQGAYEQYF
>-|TRBD2|TRBJ2-7|TRBV15
CAVGEGLHSYEQYF
>-|TRBD2|TRBJ2-1|TRBV7-2
CASSLGRLAGDNEQFF
>-|-|TRBJ2-5|TRBV30
CAWSLGGWEETQYF
>-|TRBD2|TRBJ2-7|TRBV5-4
CASSPTSGRAYEQYF
>-|-|TRBJ1-1|TRBV30
CAWLYGGRTEAFF
>-|TRBD1|TRBJ1-2|TRBV25-1
CASSESGQGALGYTF
>-|TRBD2|TRBJ2-7|TRBV7-3
CASSLNGGSSYEQYF
>-|TRBD1|TRBJ1-4|TRBV6-5
CASSPSRQGHKLFF
>-|-|TRBJ2-7|TRBV21-1
CASSRTFGTSGMLGEQYF
>-|-|TRBJ1-6|TRBV30
CAWKSTDNSPLHF
>once|-|TRBJ1-5|TRBV12-5
CASGLKQVGSDPQPQHF
>-|-|TRBJ1-2|TRBV4-1
CASSQLTGPNYGYTF
>-|-|TRBJ2-7|TRBV7-6
CASSPLTGAYEQYF
>-|-|TRBJ2-1|TRBV27
CASSLLGGNEQFF
>-|-|TRBJ1-4|TRBV7-2
CASSPTPSSEKLFF
>-|-|TRBJ2-7|TRBV13
CASSLQGLEVGEQYF
>once|-|TRBJ2-6|TRBV2
CASRAVSGANVLTF
>-|TRBD1|TRBJ1-2|TRBV4-3
CASSPGQGAYGYTF
>-|-|TRBJ2-4|TRBV18
CASSLEAKNIQYF
>-|-|TRBJ2-5|TRBV10-2
CASSPTLAGLAETQYF
>once|-|TRBJ1-5|TRBV30
CAWSGGYSNQPQHF
>-|TRBD2|TRBJ2-2|TRBV18
CASSGTRDTGELFF
>-|-|TRBJ1-5|TRBV7-3
CASSFPGSIGNQPQHF
>-|-|TRBJ2-2|TRBV5-1
CASSKGQDPNTGELFF
>-|TRBD2|TRBJ2-2|TRBV5-1
CASSFAGDTGELFF
>-|TRBD2|TRBJ2-3|TRBV5-1
CASSVVGLGLDTQYF
>once|TRBD2|TRBJ2-5|TRBV30
CAWSVVLAGMETQYF
>few|-|TRBJ1-2|TRBV28
CASSLLGGYTF
>once|-|TRBJ1-5|TRBV18
CASSLARDNQPQHF